This T cell receptor beta chain came from a study of cytomegalovirus exposure and HLA in healthy donors. Healthy donors of bone marrow made up the group. There are 16 residues in the CDR3. Germline V gene lookup returns CDR1 LNHDA and CDR2 SQIVND (reference sequence). Unmatched junction bases numbered 7, after V lost 1 base and J lost 6 bases. Use of 60 Vbeta and 13 Jbeta primers characterized the PCR. Data came from immunoSEQ multiplex PCR; TCRdb stores just in-frame clones and leaves some out. The table records 200,000 to 300,000 clones, 82% of them present only once. The study's findings and limits: A later analysis, which compared TCR beta chains of equal frequency, found the HLA-associated ones more clonally expanded. Researchers counted about 150 TCR beta chains as cytomegalovirus-associated.

Details on this clone: Its specificity is not known.

This TCR was sampled from a woman aged 40 to 55 in good health and CMV-seropositive. This chain links TRBV19 with TRBJ1-4; 8 nucleotides line up with TRBD1. Material: PBMCs. The CDR3, as DNA: TGTGCCAGTAGTATAGTCCAGGGGGCAAGATATGAAAAACTGTTTTTT. Translating it yields CASSIVQGARYEKLFF.